This T cell receptor beta chain appears in the sequencing data of a study of OX40 agonist ivuxolimab in advanced cancers. Study as a whole: In this cohort, patients received ivuxolimab, an agonistic anti-OX40 (CD134) antibody. Study-wide findings and caveats: Researchers did not determine the expanded peripheral T cells' antigen specificity.

Details on this clone: Its cognate antigen is unknown.

The CDR3 is 16 residues long. Germline V gene sequence: CDR1 LNHDA, CDR2 SQIVND (reference sequence). Unmatched junction bases numbered 2, after V lost 2 bases and J lost 1 base. Some clones are missing from TCRdb's copy, which holds only in-frame ones; the method was immunoSEQ multiplex PCR. Among around 99,000 clones listed, around 93% were seen once. The sample consisted of CD4+ or CD8+ T cells sorted from blood, taken in a trial of the OX40 agonist ivuxolimab. This clonotype originated in an adult with an advanced solid tumor such as melanoma, head and neck, liver or kidney cancer. This chain joins TRBV19 and TRBJ2-6; 7 positions agree with TRBD2. CDR3 amino acids: CASSITGGSGANVLTF. Written as DNA, the CDR3 is TGTGCCAGTAGTATAACGGGAGGTTCTGGGGCCAACGTCCTGACTTTC.